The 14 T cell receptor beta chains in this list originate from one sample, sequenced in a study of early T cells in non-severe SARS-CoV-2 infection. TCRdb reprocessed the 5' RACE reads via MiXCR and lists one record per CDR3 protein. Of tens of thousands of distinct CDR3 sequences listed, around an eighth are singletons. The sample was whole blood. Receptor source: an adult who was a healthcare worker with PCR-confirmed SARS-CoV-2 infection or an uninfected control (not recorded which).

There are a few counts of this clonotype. For the CDR3, the DNA is TGTGCCAGCAGCCCTTGGGGACCACACAATGAGCAGTTCTTC. Protein: CASSPWGPHNEQFF. The chain joins TRBV5-5 to TRBJ2-1; possibly TRBD1 or TRBD2 for D (5 bases each). The CDR3 is 14 residues long. CDR1 and CDR2 (germline): SGHKS, YYEKEE (reference sequence). Between the trimmed V and J ends, which lost 4 bases and 5 bases, there was a span of 13 bases.

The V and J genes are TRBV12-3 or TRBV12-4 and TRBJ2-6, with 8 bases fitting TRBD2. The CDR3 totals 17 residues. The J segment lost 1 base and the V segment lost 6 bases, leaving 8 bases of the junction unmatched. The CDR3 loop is CASSQAGAHSGANVLTF. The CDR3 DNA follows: TGTGCCAGCAGCCAAGCGGGGGCGCATTCTGGGGCCAACGTCCTGACTTTC.

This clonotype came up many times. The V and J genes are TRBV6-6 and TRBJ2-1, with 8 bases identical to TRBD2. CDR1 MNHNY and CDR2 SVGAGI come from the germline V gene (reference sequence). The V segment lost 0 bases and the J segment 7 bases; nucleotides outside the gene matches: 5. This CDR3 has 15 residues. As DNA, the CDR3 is TGTGCCAGCAGTTACTCGGGGCTAGCGGGTAATGAGCAGTTCTTC. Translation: CASSYSGLAGNEQFF.

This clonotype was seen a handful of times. In nucleotides, the CDR3 is TGCAGTGCCCAGGAGGGACTAGCGGGAGCTGAGCAGTTCTTC. It codes for CSAQEGLAGAEQFF. The chain joins TRBV20-1 to TRBJ2-1; 14 bases are a match to TRBD2. CDR1 is DFQATT, CDR2 SNEGSKA, per germline (reference sequence). The CDR3 runs 14 residues. V shed 6 bases, J shed 9 bases, and the junction held 7 bases outside the gene matches.

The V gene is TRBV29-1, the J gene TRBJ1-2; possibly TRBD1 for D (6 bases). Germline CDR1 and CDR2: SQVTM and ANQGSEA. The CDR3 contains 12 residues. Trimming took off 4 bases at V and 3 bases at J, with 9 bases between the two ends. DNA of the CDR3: TGCAGCGTTGTTGGACAGCACTATGGCTACACCTTC. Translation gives CSVVGQHYGYTF.

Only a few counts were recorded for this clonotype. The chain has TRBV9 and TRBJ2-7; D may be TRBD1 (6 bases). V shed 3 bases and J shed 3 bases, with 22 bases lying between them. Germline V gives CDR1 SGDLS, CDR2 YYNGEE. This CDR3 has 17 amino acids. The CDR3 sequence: CASSEQGSVLGVYEQYF. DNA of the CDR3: TGTGCCAGCAGCGAACAGGGTAGCGTCCTGGGGGTCTACGAGCAGTACTTC. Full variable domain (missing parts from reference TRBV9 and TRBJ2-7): DSGVTQTPKHLITATGQRVTLRCSPRSGDLSVYWYQQSLDQGLQFLIQYYNGEERAKGNILERFSAQQFPDLHSELNLSSLELGDSALYFCASSEQGSVLGVYEQYFGPGTRLTVT.

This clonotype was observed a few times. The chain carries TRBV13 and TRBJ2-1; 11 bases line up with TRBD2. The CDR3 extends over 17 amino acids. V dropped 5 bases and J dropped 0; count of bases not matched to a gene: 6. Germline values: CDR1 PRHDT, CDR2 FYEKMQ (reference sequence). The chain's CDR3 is CASSPLGLAGSYNEQFF. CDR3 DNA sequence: TGTGCCAGCAGCCCGCTAGGACTAGCGGGCTCCTACAATGAGCAGTTCTTC.

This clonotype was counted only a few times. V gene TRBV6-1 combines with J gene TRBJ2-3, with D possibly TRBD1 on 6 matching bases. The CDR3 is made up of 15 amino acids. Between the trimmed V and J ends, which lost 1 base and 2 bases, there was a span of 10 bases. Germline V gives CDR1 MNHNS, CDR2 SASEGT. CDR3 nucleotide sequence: TGTGCCAGCAGTGAAGGCTGGGGGCCCACAGATACGCAGTATTTT. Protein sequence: CASSEGWGPTDTQYF.

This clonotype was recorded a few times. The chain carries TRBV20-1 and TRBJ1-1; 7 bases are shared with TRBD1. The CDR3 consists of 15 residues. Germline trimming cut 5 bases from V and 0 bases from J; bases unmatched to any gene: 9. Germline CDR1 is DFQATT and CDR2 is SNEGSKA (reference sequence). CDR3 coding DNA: TGCAGTGCTGCCAGACAGGGACCGATGAACACTGAAGCTTTCTTT. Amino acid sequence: CSAARQGPMNTEAFF.

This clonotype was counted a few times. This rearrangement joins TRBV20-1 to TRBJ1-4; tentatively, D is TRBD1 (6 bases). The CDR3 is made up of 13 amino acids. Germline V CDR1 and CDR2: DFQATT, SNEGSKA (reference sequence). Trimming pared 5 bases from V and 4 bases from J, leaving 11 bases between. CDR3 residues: CSAFGTRNEKLFF. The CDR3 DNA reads TGCAGTGCTTTCGGGACACGTAATGAAAAACTGTTTTTT.

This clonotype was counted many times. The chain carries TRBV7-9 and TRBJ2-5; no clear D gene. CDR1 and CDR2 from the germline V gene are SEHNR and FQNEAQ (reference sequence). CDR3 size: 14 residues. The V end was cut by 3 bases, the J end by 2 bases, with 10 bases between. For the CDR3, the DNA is TGTGCCAGCAGCTTCGGCGACACTCAAGAGACCCAGTACTTC. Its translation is CASSFGDTQETQYF.

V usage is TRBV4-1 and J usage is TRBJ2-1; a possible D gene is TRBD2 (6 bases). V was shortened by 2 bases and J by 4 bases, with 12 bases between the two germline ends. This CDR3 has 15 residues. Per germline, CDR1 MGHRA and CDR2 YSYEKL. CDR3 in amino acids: CASSQRWGVYNEQFF. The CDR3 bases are TGCGCCAGCAGCCAACGGTGGGGGGTTTACAATGAGCAGTTCTTC.

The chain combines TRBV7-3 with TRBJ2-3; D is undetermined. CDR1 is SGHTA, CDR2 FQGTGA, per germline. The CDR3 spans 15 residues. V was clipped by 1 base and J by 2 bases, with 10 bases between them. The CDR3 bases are TGTGCCAGCAGCTTAATGCGGCCTCCCACAGATACGCAGTATTTT. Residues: CASSLMRPPTDTQYF.

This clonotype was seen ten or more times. CDR3 sequence reads: CASSQDLQADSYEQYF. CDR3 DNA sequence: TGCGCCAGCAGCCAAGATTTGCAGGCCGACTCCTACGAGCAGTACTTC. The rearrangement uses TRBV4-3 and TRBJ2-7; D remains unclear. Trimming removed 0 bases from V and 0 bases from J, with 12 bases in between. The CDR3 covers 16 residues. Germline assignment: CDR1 LGHNA and CDR2 YSLEER.